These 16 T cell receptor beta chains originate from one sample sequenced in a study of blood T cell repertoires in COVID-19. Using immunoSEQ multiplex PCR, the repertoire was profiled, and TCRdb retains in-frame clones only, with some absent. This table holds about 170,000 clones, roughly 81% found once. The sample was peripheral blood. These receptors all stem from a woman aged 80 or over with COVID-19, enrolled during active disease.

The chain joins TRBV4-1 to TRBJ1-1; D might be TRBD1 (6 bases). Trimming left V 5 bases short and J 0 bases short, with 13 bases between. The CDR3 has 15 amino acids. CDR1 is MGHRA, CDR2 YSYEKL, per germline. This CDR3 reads CASSTRDTLNTEAFF. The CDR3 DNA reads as TGCGCCAGCAGCACCCGGGACACCTTGAACACTGAAGCTTTCTTT.

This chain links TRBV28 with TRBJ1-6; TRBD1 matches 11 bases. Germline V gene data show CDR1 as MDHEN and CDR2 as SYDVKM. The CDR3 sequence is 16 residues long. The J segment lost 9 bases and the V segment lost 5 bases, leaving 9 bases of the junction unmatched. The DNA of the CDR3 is TGTGCCAGCAGTCCACTAGGGGACAGGGGGGCTTCACCCCTCCACTTT. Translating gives CASSPLGDRGASPLHF.

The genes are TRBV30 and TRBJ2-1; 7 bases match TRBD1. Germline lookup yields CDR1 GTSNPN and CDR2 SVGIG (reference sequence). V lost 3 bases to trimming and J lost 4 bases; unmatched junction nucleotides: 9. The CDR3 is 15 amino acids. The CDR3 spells CAWRRGWGQYNEQFF. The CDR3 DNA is TGTGCCTGGAGGAGGGGTTGGGGACAGTACAATGAGCAGTTCTTC. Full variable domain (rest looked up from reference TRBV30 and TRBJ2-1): SQTIHQWPATLVQPVGSPLSLECTVEGTSNPNLYWYRQAAGRGLQLLFYSVGIGQISSEVPQNLSASRPQDRQFILSSKKLLLSDSGFYLCAWRRGWGQYNEQFFGPGTRLTVL.

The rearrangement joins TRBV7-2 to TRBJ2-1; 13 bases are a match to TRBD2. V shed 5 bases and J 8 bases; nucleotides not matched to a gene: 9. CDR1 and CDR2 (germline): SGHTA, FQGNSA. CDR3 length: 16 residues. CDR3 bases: TGTGCCAGCAGCCAAAGCACTAGCGGGGGGGTCGATGAGCAGTTCTTC. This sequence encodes CASSQSTSGGVDEQFF.

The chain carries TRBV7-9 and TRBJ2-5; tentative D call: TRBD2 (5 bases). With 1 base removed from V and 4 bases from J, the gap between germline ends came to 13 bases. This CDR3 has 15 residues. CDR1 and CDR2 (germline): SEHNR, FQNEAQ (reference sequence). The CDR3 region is CASSLDGRRGETQYF. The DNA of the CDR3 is TGTGCCAGCAGCTTAGATGGACGCCGGGGAGAGACCCAGTACTTC. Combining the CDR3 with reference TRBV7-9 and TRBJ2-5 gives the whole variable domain DTGVSQNPRHKITKRGQNVTFRCDPISEHNRLYWYRQTLGQGPEFLTYFQNEAQLEKSRLLSDRFSAERPKGSFSTLEIQRTEQGDSAMYLCASSLDGRRGETQYFGPGTRLLVL.

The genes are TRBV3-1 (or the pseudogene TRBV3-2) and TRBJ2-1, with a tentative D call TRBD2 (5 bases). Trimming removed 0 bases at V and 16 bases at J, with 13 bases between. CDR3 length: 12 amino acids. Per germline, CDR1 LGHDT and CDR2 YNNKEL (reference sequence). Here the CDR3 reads CASSQEEGRRFF. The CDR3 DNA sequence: TGTGCCAGCAGCCAAGAAGAGGGTCGGCGTTTCTTC.

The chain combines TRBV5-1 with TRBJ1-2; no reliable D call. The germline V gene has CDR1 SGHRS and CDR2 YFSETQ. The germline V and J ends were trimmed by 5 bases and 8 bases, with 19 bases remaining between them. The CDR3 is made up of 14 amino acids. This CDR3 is CASRREINPEGYTF. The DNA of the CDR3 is TGCGCCAGCAGGCGGGAGATCAATCCAGAGGGCTACACCTTC.

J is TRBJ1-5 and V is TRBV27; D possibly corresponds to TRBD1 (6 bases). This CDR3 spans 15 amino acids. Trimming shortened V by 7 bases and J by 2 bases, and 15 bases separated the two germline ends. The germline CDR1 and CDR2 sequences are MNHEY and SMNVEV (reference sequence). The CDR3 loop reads CASKALTGRNQPQHF. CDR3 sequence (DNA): TGTGCCAGCAAAGCTTTGACAGGACGCAATCAGCCCCAGCATTTT.

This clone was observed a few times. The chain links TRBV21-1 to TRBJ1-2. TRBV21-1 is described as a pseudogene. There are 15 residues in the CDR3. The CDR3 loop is CASSTLPRGGASYTF. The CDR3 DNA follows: TGTGCCAGCAGCACACTCCCACGGGGAGGGGCGAGCTACACCTTC.

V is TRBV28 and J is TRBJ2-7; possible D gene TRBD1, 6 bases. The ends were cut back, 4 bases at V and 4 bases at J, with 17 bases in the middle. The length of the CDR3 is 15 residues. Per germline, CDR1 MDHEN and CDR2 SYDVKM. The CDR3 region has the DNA TGTGCCAGCAGTTCCCCCGGGACACCCGTTTACGAGCAGTACTTC. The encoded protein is CASSSPGTPVYEQYF.

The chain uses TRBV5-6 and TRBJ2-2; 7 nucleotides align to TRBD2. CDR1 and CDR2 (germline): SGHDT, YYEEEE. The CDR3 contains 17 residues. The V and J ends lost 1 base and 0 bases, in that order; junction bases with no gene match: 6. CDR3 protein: CASSLRASGANTGELFF. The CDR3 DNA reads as TGTGCCAGCAGCTTGCGGGCTAGCGGAGCGAACACCGGGGAGCTGTTTTTT.

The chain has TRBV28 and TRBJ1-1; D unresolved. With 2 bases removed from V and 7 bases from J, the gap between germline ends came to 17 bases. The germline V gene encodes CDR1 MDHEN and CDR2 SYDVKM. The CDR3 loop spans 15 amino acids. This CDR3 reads CASSLSAVGEGEAFF. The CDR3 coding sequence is TGTGCCAGCAGTTTAAGTGCAGTCGGCGAGGGTGAAGCTTTCTTT. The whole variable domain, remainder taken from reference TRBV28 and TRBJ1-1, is DVKVTQSSRYLVKRTGEKVFLECVQDMDHENMFWYRQDPGLGLRLIYFSYDVKMKEKGDIPEGYSVSREKKERFSLILESASTNQTSMYLCASSLSAVGEGEAFFGQGTRLTVV.

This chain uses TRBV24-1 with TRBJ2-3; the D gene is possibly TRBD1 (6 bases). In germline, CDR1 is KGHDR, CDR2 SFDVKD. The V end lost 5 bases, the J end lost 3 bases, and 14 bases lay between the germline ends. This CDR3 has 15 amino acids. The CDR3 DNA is TGTGCCACCAGTGGGGCCAGGGGAAGGACAGATACGCAGTATTTT. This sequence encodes CATSGARGRTDTQYF.

CDR3 region: CAHRRRSSYEQYF. CDR3 coding DNA: TGTGCCCACCGACGTAGGAGCTCCTACGAGCAGTACTTC. The rearrangement links TRBV6-5 to TRBJ2-7; D not resolved. Germline V gene lookup returns CDR1 MNHEY and CDR2 SVGAGI. V was trimmed by 11 bases and J by 0 bases, leaving 14 bases between them. There are 13 residues in the CDR3.

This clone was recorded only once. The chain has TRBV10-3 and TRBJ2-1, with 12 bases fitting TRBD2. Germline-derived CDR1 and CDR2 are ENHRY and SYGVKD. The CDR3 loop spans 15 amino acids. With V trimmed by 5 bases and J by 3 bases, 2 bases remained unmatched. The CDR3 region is CAISTSGGYYNEQFF. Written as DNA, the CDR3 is TGTGCCATCAGTACTAGCGGGGGGTACTACAATGAGCAGTTCTTC.

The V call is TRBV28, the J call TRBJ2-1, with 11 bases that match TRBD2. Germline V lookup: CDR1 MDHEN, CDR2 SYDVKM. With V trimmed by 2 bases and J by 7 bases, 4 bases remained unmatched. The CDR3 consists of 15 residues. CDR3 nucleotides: TGTGCCAGCAGTTTAGTGACTAGCGGGAAAAATGAGCAGTTCTTC. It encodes CASSLVTSGKNEQFF.